The 27 T cell receptor beta chains presented below share a single source sample, sequenced in a study of blood T cell repertoires in COVID-19. Clones were read by immunoSEQ multiplex PCR, and TCRdb kept only the in-frame ones, dropping some. Altogether about 80,000 clones are present, approximately 82% being singletons, with the ten largest covering about 10%. The sample taken for sequencing was peripheral blood. These receptors originate from a man in his 60s with acute or convalescent COVID-19.

The chain combines TRBV20-1 with TRBJ1-1; D may be TRBD1 (5 bases). The CDR3 covers 10 residues. Trimming pared 5 bases from V and 7 bases from J, leaving 8 bases between. Germline V gene data show CDR1 as DFQATT and CDR2 as SNEGSKA (reference sequence). The CDR3: CSAGRGEAFF. Written as DNA, the CDR3 is TGCAGTGCTGGAAGGGGTGAAGCTTTCTTT.

This chain joins TRBV5-8 and TRBJ1-6; TRBD1 agrees at 7 bases. The CDR3 length is 14 residues. Per germline, CDR1 SGHTS and CDR2 YDEGEE. V was pared by 2 bases and J by 10 bases, with 6 bases of the junction left unmatched. DNA for the CDR3: TGTGCCAGCAGCTTAAAGGGGGCGCGATCACCCCTCCACTTT. Protein: CASSLKGARSPLHF.

The genes are TRBV3-1 (or the pseudogene TRBV3-2) and TRBJ2-2; tentatively, D is TRBD2 (6 bases). V lost 1 base, J lost 6 bases, and 9 bases lay in between. Germline V gives CDR1 LGHDT, CDR2 YNNKEL (reference sequence). This CDR3 is built from 14 residues. CDR3 in DNA: TGTGCCAGCAGCCAAGGAGGGAGGTCCGGGGAGCTGTTTTTT. This encodes CASSQGGRSGELFF.

J is TRBJ2-3 and V is TRBV3-1 (or the pseudogene TRBV3-2); tentative D call: TRBD2 (6 bases). Germline-derived CDR1 and CDR2 are LGHDT and YNNKEL (reference sequence). The CDR3 is 17 amino acids. Trimming removed 4 bases from V and 0 bases from J, with 17 bases in between. CDR3 sequence (DNA): TGTGCCAGCAGCCTTGCCCTAACGGGAGCTAGCACAGATACGCAGTATTTT. Amino acids: CASSLALTGASTDTQYF.

The genes are TRBV20-1 and TRBJ2-1; TRBD1 matches at 10 bases. The germline V gene encodes CDR1 DFQATT and CDR2 SNEGSKA (reference sequence). Unmatched junction bases numbered 12, after V lost 3 bases and J lost 7 bases. The CDR3 covers 16 residues. The CDR3 region is CSASPPGQGRLNEQFF. Here the CDR3 DNA reads TGCAGTGCTAGTCCCCCGGGACAGGGGCGTTTAAATGAGCAGTTCTTC.

The chain has TRBV19 and TRBJ1-2; D is unresolved. Germline CDR1 LNHDA, CDR2 SQIVND (reference sequence). The V end lost 7 bases, the J end lost 2 bases, and 17 bases lay between the germline ends. The CDR3 is made up of 15 amino acids. The CDR3 spells CASTPTGNSNYGYTF. For the CDR3, the DNA is TGTGCCAGTACTCCTACGGGGAATTCGAACTATGGCTACACCTTC.

The rearrangement joins TRBV5-1 to TRBJ2-1; D perhaps matches TRBD2 (5 bases). Trimming left V 1 base short and J 5 bases short, with 13 bases between. The CDR3 sequence is 15 residues long. Per germline, CDR1 SGHRS and CDR2 YFSETQ. The CDR3 protein is CASSLIVGADNEQFF. In nucleotides, the CDR3 is TGCGCCAGCAGCTTGATTGTGGGAGCCGACAATGAGCAGTTCTTC.

The chain's CDR3 is CASSKLAGGRNEQFF. The CDR3 nucleotides read TGTGCCAGCAGCAAACTAGCGGGAGGGCGGAATGAGCAGTTCTTC. The genes are TRBV11-3 and TRBJ2-1; TRBD2 matches at 13 bases. Germline trimming cut 5 bases from V and 7 bases from J; bases unmatched to any gene: 5. The CDR3 is made up of 15 amino acids. Germline V lookup: CDR1 SGHNT, CDR2 YENEEA.

The genes are TRBV12-3 or TRBV12-4 and TRBJ2-7; possibly TRBD2 for D (6 bases). The CDR3 spans 13 residues. Trimming stripped 2 bases from V and 4 bases from J, with 9 bases between. This CDR3 reads CASSLPGRYEQYF. The CDR3 bases are TGTGCCAGCAGTTTACCAGGGAGGTACGAGCAGTACTTC.

The chain links TRBV5-5 to TRBJ2-2, with 11 bases fitting TRBD1. Germline CDR1 reads SGHKS; CDR2 reads YYEKEE (reference sequence). The CDR3 runs to 18 residues. Trimming cost V 2 bases and J 5 bases; bases outside gene matches: 11. The CDR3 here is CASSLRFGQGAETGELFF. The CDR3 DNA reads as TGTGCCAGCAGCTTAAGGTTCGGACAGGGGGCTGAGACCGGGGAGCTGTTTTTT.

This clone was seen only once. The V gene is TRBV28, the J gene TRBJ2-7; 10 positions match TRBD1. With V trimmed by 10 bases and J by 4 bases, 13 bases remained unmatched. Germline CDR1 reads MDHEN; CDR2 reads SYDVKM. There are 15 residues in the CDR3. The CDR3 region is CATSKLGTGAYEQYF. The CDR3 DNA reads as TGTGCCACCTCAAAACTGGGGACAGGGGCTTACGAGCAGTACTTC.

The V call is TRBV30, the J call TRBJ1-1, with a possible D match to TRBD1 (5 bases). Trimming took off 5 bases at V and 1 base at J, with 23 bases between the two ends. Per the germline V gene, CDR1 is GTSNPN and CDR2 is SVGIG (reference sequence). The CDR3 has 17 residues. The CDR3 DNA follows: TGTGCCTGGGAATCCGGGACTAAACGCCCTAGGAACACTGAAGCTTTCTTT. Residues: CAWESGTKRPRNTEAFF.

The sample holds a few counts of this clone. J is TRBJ2-3 and V is TRBV7-9, with TRBD1 identical over 7 bases. The germline CDR1 and CDR2 sequences are SEHNR and FQNEAQ (reference sequence). This CDR3 is 15 amino acids long. V dropped 2 bases and J dropped 4; count of bases not matched to a gene: 6. The CDR3 here is CASSLLQGTSDTQYF. CDR3 nucleotide sequence: TGTGCCAGCAGCTTATTACAGGGGACATCAGATACGCAGTATTTT. The complete variable domain, with remaining parts taken from reference TRBV7-9 and TRBJ2-3, reads DTGVSQNPRHKITKRGQNVTFRCDPISEHNRLYWYRQTLGQGPEFLTYFQNEAQLEKSRLLSDRFSAERPKGSFSTLEIQRTEQGDSAMYLCASSLLQGTSDTQYFGPGTRLTVL.

The rearrangement joins TRBV6-2 or TRBV6-3 to TRBJ2-1; D not resolved. The germline V gene encodes CDR1 MNHEY and CDR2 SVGEGT. This CDR3 has 12 residues. The ends were cut back, 3 bases at V and 8 bases at J, with 8 bases in the middle. The CDR3 sequence is CASSYGAYEQFF. The CDR3 bases are TGTGCCAGCAGTTATGGAGCTTATGAGCAGTTCTTC.

The chain carries TRBV3-1 (or the pseudogene TRBV3-2) and TRBJ1-6, with D possibly matching TRBD1 (6 bases). In germline, CDR1 is LGHDT, CDR2 YNNKEL (reference sequence). The CDR3 is 17 residues long. V gave up 0 bases and J gave up 5 bases, with 14 bases separating them. The CDR3 DNA follows: TGTGCCAGCAGCCAAGATCAAAGTAGGACAGATAATTCACCCCTCCACTTT. This sequence encodes CASSQDQSRTDNSPLHF.

The chain employs TRBV7-3 and TRBJ2-3; 9 bases map to TRBD2. Germline V gene lookup returns CDR1 SGHTA and CDR2 FQGTGA. V lost 2 bases and J lost 5; bases outside the gene matches: 5. This CDR3 region has 15 residues. This chain's CDR3 is CASSLSRGGGDTQYF. The CDR3 DNA sequence: TGTGCCAGCAGCTTATCGCGGGGGGGAGGAGATACGCAGTATTTT.

This clone was recorded a few times. The chain has TRBV14 and TRBJ1-4; TRBD1 agrees at 9 bases. CDR3 length equals 15 residues. J gave up 8 bases and V 3 bases, and 7 bases lay outside the gene matches. Germline V gene lookup returns CDR1 SGHDN and CDR2 FVKESK. For the CDR3, the DNA is TGTGCCAGCAGCCACCCGGGACAGGGAAGAGAAAAACTGTTTTTT. It codes for CASSHPGQGREKLFF.

The V gene is TRBV9, the J gene TRBJ2-5, with 9 nucleotides matching TRBD1. Germline CDR1 SGDLS, CDR2 YYNGEE. The length of the CDR3 is 14 residues. V was clipped by 3 bases and J by 6 bases; unmatched bases: 6. CDR3 in DNA: TGTGCCAGCAGCGGGGGACAGGGTGGTCAGACCCAGTACTTC. It encodes CASSGGQGGQTQYF. The full variable domain, completed using reference TRBV9 and TRBJ2-5, is DSGVTQTPKHLITATGQRVTLRCSPRSGDLSVYWYQQSLDQGLQFLIQYYNGEERAKGNILERFSAQQFPDLHSELNLSSLELGDSALYFCASSGGQGGQTQYFGPGTRLLVL.

This chain connects TRBV7-2 to TRBJ1-5; TRBD1 aligns across 7 bases. Germline V gene sequence: CDR1 SGHTA, CDR2 FQGNSA. The CDR3 consists of 15 residues. V lost 2 bases, J lost 4 bases, and 5 bases stayed unmatched. This CDR3 is CASSLFSGGNQPQHF. The CDR3 DNA follows: TGTGCCAGCAGCTTATTTTCAGGGGGGAATCAGCCCCAGCATTTT.

The CDR3 is CAIGGGGGSNQPQHF. CDR3 bases: TGTGCCATCGGGGGCGGGGGCGGGAGCAATCAGCCCCAGCATTTT. This chain joins TRBV10-3 and TRBJ1-5; D is possibly TRBD1 (6 bases). The CDR3 sequence is 15 residues long. V shed 8 bases and J shed 1 base, with 15 bases lying between them. Germline loops: CDR1 ENHRY, CDR2 SYGVKD.

The DNA of the CDR3 is TGTGCCAGCAGCTTAGCCAGCTATGGCTACACCTTC. Residues: CASSLASYGYTF. The gene calls are TRBV7-8 and TRBJ1-2; D gene uncertain. The CDR3 consists of 12 residues. The germline V gene has CDR1 SGHVS and CDR2 FQNEAQ. V was clipped by 0 bases and J by 4 bases, with 3 bases between them.

This chain connects TRBV6-2 or TRBV6-3 to TRBJ1-4, with no clear D. From germline, CDR1 is MNHEY and CDR2 SVGEGT. The CDR3 is 17 amino acids. V lost 2 bases to trimming and J lost 0 bases, with 13 bases between them. The CDR3 region has the DNA TGTGCCAGCAGTTACCCGACCTCGGGTGCAACTAATGAAAAACTGTTTTTT. This translates into CASSYPTSGATNEKLFF.

The chain joins TRBV6-5 to TRBJ2-7, with 7 bases that match TRBD1. The CDR3 extends over 14 amino acids. Trimming at V came to 6 bases and at J to 0 bases, leaving 5 bases not matched to a gene. In germline, CDR1 is MNHEY, CDR2 SVGAGI. CDR3 residues: CASRVQGSSYEQYF. In DNA, the CDR3 is TGTGCCAGCAGGGTACAGGGGAGCTCCTACGAGCAGTACTTC.

The CDR3 region has the DNA TGTGCCAGCAGTTACTCTGGCAGCTATGGCTACACCTTC. This encodes CASSYSGSYGYTF. J is TRBJ1-2 and V is TRBV6-5; D uncertain. Germline CDR1 reads MNHEY; CDR2 reads SVGAGI. V was trimmed by 0 bases and J by 4 bases, leaving 6 bases between them. This CDR3 has 13 residues.

The chain links TRBV7-2 to TRBJ2-2; 14 bases align to TRBD2. Germline V gene data show CDR1 as SGHTA and CDR2 as FQGNSA. V was pared by 5 bases and J by 7 bases, with 6 bases of the junction left unmatched. The CDR3 is 16 residues long. CDR3 loop: CASSLGLAGDGGELFF. CDR3 nucleotide sequence: TGTGCCAGCAGCCTGGGACTAGCGGGAGACGGCGGGGAGCTGTTTTTT.

Of note for this clone: Other DNA sequences in the sample encode the same CDR3. The CDR3 loop reads CASSFGTRTYEQYF. The CDR3 DNA reads TGTGCCAGCAGCTTCGGGACTAGAACCTACGAGCAGTACTTC. The genes are TRBV7-2 and TRBJ2-7, with 8 bases aligning to TRBD2. Germline V CDR1 and CDR2: SGHTA, FQGNSA. The length of the CDR3 is 14 residues. V shed 3 bases, J shed 2 bases, and the junction held 3 bases outside the gene matches.

J is TRBJ2-2 and V is TRBV29-1, with D tentatively TRBD2 (7 bases). The CDR3 runs 15 residues. Germline V gives CDR1 SQVTM, CDR2 ANQGSEA. The V gene lost 3 bases and the J gene lost 4 bases, with 15 bases spanning the gap. The DNA of the CDR3 is TGCAGCGTTGAGATAGGGGGGGGTGGCACCGGGGAGCTGTTTTTT. Residues: CSVEIGGGGTGELFF.